The entry below gives a single T cell receptor beta chain sequence along with its context. This specimen comes from a study of blood T cell repertoires in COVID-19. Per germline, CDR1 SGHNT and CDR2 YYREEE (reference sequence). The length of the CDR3 is 15 residues. V was pared by 4 bases and J by 4 bases, with 7 bases of the junction left unmatched. The method was immunoSEQ multiplex PCR; TCRdb's version includes in-frame clones alone and lacks a portion of them. The sample has under 200,000 clones; approximately 84% are singletons. This sequence joins TRBV5-4 and TRBJ2-1; 8 bases align to TRBD2. Sequenced material: peripheral blood. This clonotype was obtained from an elderly woman with acute or convalescent COVID-19. The DNA for the CDR3 is TGTGCCAGCAGCCCGCGGGAGGTCCGTTACAATGAGCAGTTCTTC. Protein: CASSPREVRYNEQFF. The full variable domain, rest sourced from reference TRBV5-4 and TRBJ2-1, is ETGVTQSPTHLIKTRGQQVTLRCSSQSGHNTVSWYQQALGQGPQFIFQYYREEENGRGNFPPRFSGLQFPNYSSELNVNALELDDSALYLCASSPREVRYNEQFFGPGTRLTVL.